The present entry profiles one T cell receptor beta chain with its context. CDR1 is MDHEN and CDR2 is SYDVKM in the germline V gene. V was pared by 3 bases and J by 8 bases, with 13 bases between. CDR3 length equals 13 residues. This specimen comes from a study of blood T cell repertoires in COVID-19. Using immunoSEQ multiplex PCR, the repertoire was profiled, and TCRdb retains in-frame clones only, with some absent. Among 250,000 to 350,000 clones listed, 70% to 90% were seen once. This chain connects TRBV28 to TRBJ1-1; D remains ambiguous. The sequence was obtained from a woman in her twenties or thirties who had recovered from COVID-19. The sample taken for sequencing was PBMCs or T cells enriched from blood (not recorded which). CDR3 sequence reads: CASSLNTGIEAFF. Here the CDR3 DNA reads TGTGCCAGCAGTTTGAATACGGGTATAGAAGCTTTCTTT.